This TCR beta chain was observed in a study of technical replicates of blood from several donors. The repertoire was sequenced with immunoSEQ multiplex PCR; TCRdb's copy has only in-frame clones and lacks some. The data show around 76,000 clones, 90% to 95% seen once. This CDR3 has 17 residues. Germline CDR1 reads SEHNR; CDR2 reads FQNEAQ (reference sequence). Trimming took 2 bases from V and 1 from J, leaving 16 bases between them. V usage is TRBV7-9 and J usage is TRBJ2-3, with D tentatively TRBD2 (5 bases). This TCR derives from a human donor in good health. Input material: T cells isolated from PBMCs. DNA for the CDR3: TGTGCCAGCAGCTTAACCTCGTTTGGGAGACGCACAGATACGCAGTATTTT. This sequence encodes CASSLTSFGRRTDTQYF.